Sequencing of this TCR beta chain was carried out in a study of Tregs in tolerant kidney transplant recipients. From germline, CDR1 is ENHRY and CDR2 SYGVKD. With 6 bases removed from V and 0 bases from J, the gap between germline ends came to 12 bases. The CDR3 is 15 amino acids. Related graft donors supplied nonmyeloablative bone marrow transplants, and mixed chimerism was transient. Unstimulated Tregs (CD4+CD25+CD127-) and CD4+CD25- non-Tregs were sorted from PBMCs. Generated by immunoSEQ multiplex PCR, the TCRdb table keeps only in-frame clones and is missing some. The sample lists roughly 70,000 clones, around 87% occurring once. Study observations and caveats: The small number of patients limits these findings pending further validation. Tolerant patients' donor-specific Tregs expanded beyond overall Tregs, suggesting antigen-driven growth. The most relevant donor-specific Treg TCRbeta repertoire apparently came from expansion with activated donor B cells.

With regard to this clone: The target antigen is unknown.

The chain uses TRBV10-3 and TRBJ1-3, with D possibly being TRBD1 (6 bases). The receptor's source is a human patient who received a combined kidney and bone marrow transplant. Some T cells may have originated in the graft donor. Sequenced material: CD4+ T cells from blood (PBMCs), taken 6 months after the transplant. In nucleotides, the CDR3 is TGTGCCATCAGCAGGACAGCGAGCTCTGGAAACACCATATATTTT. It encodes CAISRTASSGNTIYF.